The T cell receptor beta chain described here comes from a study of blood T cell repertoires in COVID-19. At the level of the study: COVID-19 samples from acute and convalescent phases originated in the United States, Italy and Spain. The analysed material was cDNA or gDNA that came from T cells, B-cell-depleted T cells, or PBMCs.

Authors' processing steps: Counts of nucleated cells, estimated from reference gene primer amplification, were obtained. Method: immunoSEQ multiplex PCR; TCRdb's copy keeps in-frame clones and lacks some. That table is the source of V, J and clone size, and D and trimming were worked out from the DNA. The sample includes around 86,000 clones, over 65% seen only once; the top ten take roughly 12%. Trimming took off 0 bases at V and 7 bases at J, with 14 bases between the two ends. There are 16 residues in the CDR3. Germline assignment: CDR1 SGHRS and CDR2 YFSETQ. The sequenced sample was peripheral blood. The TCR comes from a human donor in a cohort sampled during active COVID-19. The rearrangement links TRBV5-1 to TRBJ1-6; D gene ambiguous. CDR3: CASSLDSRNRNSPLHF. Here the CDR3 DNA reads TGCGCCAGCAGCTTGGATTCCAGGAATCGGAATTCACCCCTCCACTTT.